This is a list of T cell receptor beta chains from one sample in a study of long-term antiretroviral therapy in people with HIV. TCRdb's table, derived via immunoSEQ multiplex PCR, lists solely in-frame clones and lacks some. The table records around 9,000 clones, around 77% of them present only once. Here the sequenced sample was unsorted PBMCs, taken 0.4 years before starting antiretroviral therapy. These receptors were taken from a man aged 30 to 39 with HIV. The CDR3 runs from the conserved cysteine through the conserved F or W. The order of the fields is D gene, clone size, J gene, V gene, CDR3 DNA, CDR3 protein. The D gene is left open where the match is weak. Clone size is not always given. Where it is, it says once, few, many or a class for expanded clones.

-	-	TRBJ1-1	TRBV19	TGTGCCAGTAGTATAGATTGGGGTGACACTGAAGCTTTCTTT	CASSIDWGDTEAFF
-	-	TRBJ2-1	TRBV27	TGTGCCAGCAGTTTAGAAGGGATCTCCTACAATGAGCAGTTCTTC	CASSLEGISYNEQFF
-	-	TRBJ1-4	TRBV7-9	TGTGCCAGCAGCGGGGGGACTAATGAAAAACTGTTTTTT	CASSGGTNEKLFF
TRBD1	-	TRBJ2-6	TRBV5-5	TGTGCCAGCAGCCGTAACGACAGGGGGGACCTCTCTGGGGCCAACGTCCTGACTTTC	CASSRNDRGDLSGANVLTF
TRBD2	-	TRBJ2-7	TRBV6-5	TGTGCCAGCAGTTACTCGAGGCGGGGACTACCCTACGAGCAGTACTTC	CASSYSRRGLPYEQYF
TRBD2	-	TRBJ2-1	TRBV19	TGTGCCAGTAATTTAGCGGGAGGGCTGGATGAGCAGTTCTTC	CASNLAGGLDEQFF
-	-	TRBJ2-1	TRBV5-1	TGCGCCAGCAGCTCCCCGAGCCTTTCAAGCTCCTACAATGAGCAGTTCTTC	CASSSPSLSSSYNEQFF
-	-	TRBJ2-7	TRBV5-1	TGCGCCAGCAGCTTGGCCCGGGGGCTCGAGCAGTACTTC	CASSLARGLEQYF
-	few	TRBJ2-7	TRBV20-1	TGCAGTGCTAGGGGACACAACGAGCAGTACTTC	CSARGHNEQYF
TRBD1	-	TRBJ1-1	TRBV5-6	TGTGCCAGCAGCTTGGGGGACAGGAACACTGAAGCTTTCTTT	CASSLGDRNTEAFF
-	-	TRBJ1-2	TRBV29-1	TGCAGCGTTGAACAGATCTATGGCTACACCTTC	CSVEQIYGYTF
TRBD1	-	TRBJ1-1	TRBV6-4	TGTGCCAGCACCCTGACAGGGGAGAGCACTGAAGCTTTCTTT	CASTLTGESTEAFF
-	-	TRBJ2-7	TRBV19	TGTGCCAGTAGTATTGGCAGCTTATCCTACGAGCAGTACTTC	CASSIGSLSYEQYF
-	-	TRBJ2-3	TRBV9	TGTGCCAGCAGCTTCACAGGGGACGCGGGGGGTAGCACAGATACGCAGTATTTT	CASSFTGDAGGSTDTQYF
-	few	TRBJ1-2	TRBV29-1	TGCAGCGTTGAGCCAGGGGTTGGGGAGGATGGCTACACCTTC	CSVEPGVGEDGYTF
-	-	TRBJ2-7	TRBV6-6	TGTGCCAGCCGTTACCTTGGGACTCCCTACGAGCAGTACTTC	CASRYLGTPYEQYF
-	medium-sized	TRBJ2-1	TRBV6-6	TGTGCCAGCAGTGCCGGGTCTCCTGATGAGCAGTTCTTC	CASSAGSPDEQFF
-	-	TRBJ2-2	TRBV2	TGTGCCAGCAGTCCGAGCAGGGCGAGCACCGGGGAGCTGTTTTTT	CASSPSRASTGELFF
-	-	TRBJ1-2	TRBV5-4	TGTGCCAGCAGCTCGGGGGCAGCTAACTATGGCTACACCTTC	CASSSGAANYGYTF
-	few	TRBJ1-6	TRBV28	TGTGCCAGCAAAACATCGGGGAGAGGGTTTAATTCACCCCTCCACTTT	CASKTSGRGFNSPLHF
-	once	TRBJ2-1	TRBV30	TGTGCCTGTACACTGAGCTCCTACAATGAGCAGTTCTTC	CACTLSSYNEQFF
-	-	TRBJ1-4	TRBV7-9	TGTGCCAGCAGCTTAGCAGGGTTGGGTCCTAATGAAAAACTGTTTTTT	CASSLAGLGPNEKLFF
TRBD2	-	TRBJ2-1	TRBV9	TGTGCCAGCAGCCTCAGACTAGCGGGAGGGCCAAGGGATGAGCAGTTCTTC	CASSLRLAGGPRDEQFF
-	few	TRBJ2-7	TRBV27	TGTGCCAGCAGTTCGGGGCCCCAGGTCGAGCAGTACTTC	CASSSGPQVEQYF
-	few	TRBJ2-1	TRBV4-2	TGTGCCAGCAGCCATGAACAGGGCTCCTACAATGAGCAGTTCTTC	CASSHEQGSYNEQFF
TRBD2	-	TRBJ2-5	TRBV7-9	TGTGCCAGCAGCTTGGTAGCGGGGCGACAAGAGACCCAGTACTTC	CASSLVAGRQETQYF
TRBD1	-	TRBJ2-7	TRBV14	TGTGCCAGCAGCCAATTACAGGGGTTGGGGCACGAGCAGTACTTC	CASSQLQGLGHEQYF
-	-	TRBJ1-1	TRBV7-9	TGTGCCAGCACCACGCAGGCGTCTTGGGCCACTGAAGCTTTCTTT	CASTTQASWATEAFF
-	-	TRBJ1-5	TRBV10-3	TGTGCCATCAGTGAGTCGACCGGGGGCCATCAGCCCCAGCATTTT	CAISESTGGHQPQHF
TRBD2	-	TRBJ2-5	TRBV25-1	TGTGCCAGCAGTGAATTTAGCGGGGGTCAAGAGACCCAGTACTTC	CASSEFSGGQETQYF
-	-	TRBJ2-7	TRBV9	TGTGCCAGCAGCGCAGAGACGGGGTACCCCGAGCAGTACTTC	CASSAETGYPEQYF
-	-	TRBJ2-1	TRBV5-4	TGTGCCAGCAGCTTGGGGGGGCTTCCAGGGAAGTTAGGGAACAATGAGCAGTTCTTC	CASSLGGLPGKLGNNEQFF
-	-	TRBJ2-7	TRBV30	TGTGCCTGGAGTAGGGGGGGCCGCACCTACGAGCAGTACTTC	CAWSRGGRTYEQYF
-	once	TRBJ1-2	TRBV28	TGTGCCAGCAGCCCGGGGGCCGTCTATGGCTACACCTTC	CASSPGAVYGYTF
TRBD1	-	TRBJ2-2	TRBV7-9	TGTGCCAGCAGCTCCTCACCGGGACAGCCTGTTGAGGAGCTGTTTTTT	CASSSSPGQPVEELFF
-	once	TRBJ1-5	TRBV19	TGTGCCAGTAGCAACTACGGGGATCAGCCCCAGCATTTT	CASSNYGDQPQHF
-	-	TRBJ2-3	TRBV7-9	TGTGCCAGCAGCTTCGAGATGGGTACAGATACGCAGTATTTT	CASSFEMGTDTQYF
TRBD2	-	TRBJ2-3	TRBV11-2	TGTGCCAGCAGCTTACTATCTAGCGGGGGGCGCACAGATACGCAGTATTTT	CASSLLSSGGRTDTQYF
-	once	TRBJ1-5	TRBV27	TGTGCCAGCAGTTCCATACCCCCCCAGGGTAAGCCCCAGCATTTT	CASSSIPPQGKPQHF
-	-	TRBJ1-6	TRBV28	TGTGCCAGCATGGGCGGGAGCTCCTATAATTCACCCCTCCACTTT	CASMGGSSYNSPLHF
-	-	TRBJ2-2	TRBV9	TGTGCCAGCAGCGTAAGGGGGATCGGGGAGCTGTTTTTT	CASSVRGIGELFF
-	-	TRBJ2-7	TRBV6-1	TGTGCCAGCATGAGGGGCTACGAGCAGTACTTC	CASMRGYEQYF
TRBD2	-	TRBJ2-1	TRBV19	TGTGCCAGTAGTCGGACTAGCGGGAGGCACAATGAGCAGTTCTTC	CASSRTSGRHNEQFF
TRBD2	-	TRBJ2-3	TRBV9	TGTGCCAGCAGCCCACGGACTAGAACAGATACGCAGTATTTT	CASSPRTRTDTQYF
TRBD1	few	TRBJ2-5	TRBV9	TGTGCCAGCAGCATGGGACAGGGCTATGAGACCCAGTACTTC	CASSMGQGYETQYF
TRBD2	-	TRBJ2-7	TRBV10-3	TGTGCCATCAGTGCTTTCACTAGCGGGGTCGAGCAGTACTTC	CAISAFTSGVEQYF
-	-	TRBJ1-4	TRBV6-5	TGTGCCAGCAGCGAAGGGGCAACTAATGAAAAACTGTTTTTT	CASSEGATNEKLFF
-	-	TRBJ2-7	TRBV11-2	TGTGCCAGCAGCTTAGCGGTAGACTACGAGCAGTACTTC	CASSLAVDYEQYF
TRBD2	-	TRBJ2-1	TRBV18	TGTGCCAGCTCGCAATTAGCGGGGGGGCTGGCCTACAATGAGCAGTTCTTC	CASSQLAGGLAYNEQFF
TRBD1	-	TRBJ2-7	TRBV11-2	TGTGCCAGCAGCCCGACAGGGAACGAGCAGTACTTC	CASSPTGNEQYF
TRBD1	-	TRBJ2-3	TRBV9	TGTGCCAGCAGCCCAGGGACAGGGAGGACAGATACGCAGTATTTT	CASSPGTGRTDTQYF
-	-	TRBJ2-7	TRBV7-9	TGTGCCAGCAGCCGAGAGACAAATTCCTACGAGCAGTACTTC	CASSRETNSYEQYF
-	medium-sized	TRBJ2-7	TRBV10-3	TGTGCCATCAGTGTAGGTAACGAGCAGTACTTC	CAISVGNEQYF
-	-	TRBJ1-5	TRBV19	TGTGCCAGTCAGGGCGACGGAAGAGGCAATCAGCCCCAGCATTTT	CASQGDGRGNQPQHF
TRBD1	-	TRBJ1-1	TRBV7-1	TGTGCCAGCAGCGTACAGGGGGAACGAACTGAAGCTTTCTTT	CASSVQGERTEAFF
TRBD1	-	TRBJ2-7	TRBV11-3	TGTGCCAGCAGCTTAGGACCTGGGACAGCCGACTACGAGCAGTACTTC	CASSLGPGTADYEQYF
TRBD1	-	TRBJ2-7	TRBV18	TGTGCCAGCTCACTAGACAGGGGAAACGAGCAGTACTTC	CASSLDRGNEQYF